There are a few counts of the clone carrying this T cell receptor (beta chain). The antigen is undetermined. A single record per CDR3 protein comes from TCRdb applying MiXCR to the 5' RACE reads. The table lists 200,000 to 300,000 distinct CDR3 sequences, over 8.5% of them singletons. CDR1 is MNHEY and CDR2 is SVGAGI in the germline V gene. The CDR3 loop spans 13 amino acids. The V end was cut by 1 base, the J end by 4 bases, with 8 bases between. This record belongs to a study of T-cell memory formation after mild COVID-19. Study overall: TCR clusters were mostly donor specific. Overall study findings and caveats: Contracting CD4+ clones were located mainly in CM and EM, and CD8+ clones in EMRA. Cross-reactive memory apparently joined, as some responding clones appeared in pre-infection memory. Researchers could not confirm that second-wave clones peaking on day 37 targeted SARS-CoV-2.

The source of this sequence is a man between 18 and 29 years old who had mild COVID-19 (a few samples of this study predate the infection). Cell type and time point are not known. The sample consisted of PBMCs or a T cell subset sorted from them (not recorded which). The V and J genes are TRBV6-5 and TRBJ2-7; D ambiguous. The DNA of the CDR3 is TGTGCCAGCAGTTACTTTGGTGGTTACGAGCAGTACTTC. Protein product: CASSYFGGYEQYF.